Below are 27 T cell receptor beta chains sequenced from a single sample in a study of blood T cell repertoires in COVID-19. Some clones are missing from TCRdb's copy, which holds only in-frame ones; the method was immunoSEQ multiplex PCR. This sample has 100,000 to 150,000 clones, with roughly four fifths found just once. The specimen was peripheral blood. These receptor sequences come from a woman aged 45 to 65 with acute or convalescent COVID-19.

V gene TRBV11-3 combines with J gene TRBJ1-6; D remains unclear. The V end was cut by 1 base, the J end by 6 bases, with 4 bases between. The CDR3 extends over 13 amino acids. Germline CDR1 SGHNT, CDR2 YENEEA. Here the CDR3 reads CASSLVSNSPLHF. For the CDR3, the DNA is TGTGCCAGCAGCTTAGTGAGTAATTCACCCCTCCACTTT.

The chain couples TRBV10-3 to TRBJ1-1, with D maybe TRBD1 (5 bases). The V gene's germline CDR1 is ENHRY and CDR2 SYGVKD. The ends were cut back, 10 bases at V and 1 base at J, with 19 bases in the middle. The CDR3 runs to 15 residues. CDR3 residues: CASSDPERGNTEAFF. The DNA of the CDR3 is TGTGCCAGCTCCGACCCAGAAAGGGGGAACACTGAAGCTTTCTTT.

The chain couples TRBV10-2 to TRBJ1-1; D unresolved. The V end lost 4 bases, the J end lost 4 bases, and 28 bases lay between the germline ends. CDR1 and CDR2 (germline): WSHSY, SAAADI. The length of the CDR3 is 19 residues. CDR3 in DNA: TGCGCCAGCAGTGGGTCCGCCGGAGGAATGGGGATAGGCGGCACTGAAGCTTTCTTT. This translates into CASSGSAGGMGIGGTEAFF.

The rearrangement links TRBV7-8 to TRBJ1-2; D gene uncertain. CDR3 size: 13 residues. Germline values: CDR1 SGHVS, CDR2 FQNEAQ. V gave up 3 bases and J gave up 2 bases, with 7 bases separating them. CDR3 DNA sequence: TGTGCCAGCAGCTTCAAGGAGAACTATGGCTACACCTTC. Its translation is CASSFKENYGYTF.

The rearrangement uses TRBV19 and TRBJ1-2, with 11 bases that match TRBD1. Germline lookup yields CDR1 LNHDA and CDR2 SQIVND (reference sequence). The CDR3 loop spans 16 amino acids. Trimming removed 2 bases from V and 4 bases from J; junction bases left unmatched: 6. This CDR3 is CASSISSGTGGYGYTF. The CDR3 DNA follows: TGTGCCAGTAGTATAAGTTCCGGGACAGGGGGCTATGGCTACACCTTC.

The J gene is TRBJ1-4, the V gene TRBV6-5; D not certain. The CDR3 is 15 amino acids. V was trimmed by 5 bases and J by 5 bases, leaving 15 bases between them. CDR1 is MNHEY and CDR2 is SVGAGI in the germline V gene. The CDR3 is CASSPNSSRNEKLFF. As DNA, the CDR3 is TGTGCCAGCAGTCCCAACTCATCCAGGAATGAAAAACTGTTTTTT.

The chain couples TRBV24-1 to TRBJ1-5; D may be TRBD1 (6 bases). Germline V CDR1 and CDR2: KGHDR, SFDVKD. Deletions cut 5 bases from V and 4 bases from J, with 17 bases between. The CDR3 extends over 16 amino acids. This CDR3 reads CATSAQTGSKNQPQHF. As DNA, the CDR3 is TGTGCCACCAGTGCCCAGACAGGCTCTAAGAATCAGCCCCAGCATTTT.

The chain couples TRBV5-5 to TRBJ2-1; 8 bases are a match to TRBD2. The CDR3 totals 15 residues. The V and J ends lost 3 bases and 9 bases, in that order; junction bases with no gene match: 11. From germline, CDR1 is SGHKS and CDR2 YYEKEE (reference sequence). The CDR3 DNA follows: TGTGCCAGCAGCTGGTCGGGACTAGTATTCGGTGAGCAGTTCTTC. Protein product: CASSWSGLVFGEQFF.

CDR3 in DNA: TGTGCCAGCAGCTTGGGGACTAGCCGAGCCTACGAGCAGTACTTC. This translates into CASSLGTSRAYEQYF. This rearrangement joins TRBV5-4 to TRBJ2-7; 8 bases match TRBD2. The CDR3 covers 15 residues. J was trimmed by 2 bases and V by 0 bases; bases with no gene match: 4. Germline CDR1 reads SGHNT; CDR2 reads YYREEE (reference sequence).

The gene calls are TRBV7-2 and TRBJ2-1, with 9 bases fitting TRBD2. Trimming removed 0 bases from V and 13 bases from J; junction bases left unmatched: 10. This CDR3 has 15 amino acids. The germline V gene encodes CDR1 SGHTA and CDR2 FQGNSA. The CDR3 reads CASSLARPRTSVQFF. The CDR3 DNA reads TGTGCCAGCAGCTTAGCGAGACCACGGACTAGCGTACAGTTCTTC.

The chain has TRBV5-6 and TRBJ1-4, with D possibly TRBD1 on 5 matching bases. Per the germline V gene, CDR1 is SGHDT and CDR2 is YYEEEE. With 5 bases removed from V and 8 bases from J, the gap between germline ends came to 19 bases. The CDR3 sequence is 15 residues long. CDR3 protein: CASSPKATRAEKLFF. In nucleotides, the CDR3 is TGTGCCAGCAGTCCGAAGGCGACCAGGGCCGAAAAACTGTTTTTT.

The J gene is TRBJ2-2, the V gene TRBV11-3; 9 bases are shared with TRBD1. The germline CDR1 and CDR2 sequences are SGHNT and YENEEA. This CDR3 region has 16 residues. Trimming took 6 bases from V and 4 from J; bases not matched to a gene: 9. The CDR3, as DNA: TGTGCCAGCAGTTCAAGACAGGGGGGTTTCACCGGGGAGCTGTTTTTT. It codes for CASSSRQGGFTGELFF.

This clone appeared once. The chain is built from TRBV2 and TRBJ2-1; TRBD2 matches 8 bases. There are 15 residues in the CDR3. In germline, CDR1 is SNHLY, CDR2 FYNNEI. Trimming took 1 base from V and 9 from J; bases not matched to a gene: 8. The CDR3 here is CASSEVVGGAAEQFF. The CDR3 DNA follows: TGTGCCAGCAGTGAAGTTGTCGGGGGGGCGGCTGAGCAGTTCTTC. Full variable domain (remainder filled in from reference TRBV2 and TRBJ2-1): EPEVTQTPSHQVTQMGQEVILRCVPISNHLYFYWYRQILGQKVEFLVSFYNNEISEKSEIFDDQFSVERPDGSNFTLKIRSTKLEDSAMYFCASSEVVGGAAEQFFGPGTRLTVL.

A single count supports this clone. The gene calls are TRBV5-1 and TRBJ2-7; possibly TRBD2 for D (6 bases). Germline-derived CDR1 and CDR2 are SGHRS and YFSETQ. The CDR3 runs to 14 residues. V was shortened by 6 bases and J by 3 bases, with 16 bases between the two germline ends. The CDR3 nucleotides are TGCGCCAGCAATAGGGGAGGAAGAGTCTACGAGCAGTACTTC. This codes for CASNRGGRVYEQYF.

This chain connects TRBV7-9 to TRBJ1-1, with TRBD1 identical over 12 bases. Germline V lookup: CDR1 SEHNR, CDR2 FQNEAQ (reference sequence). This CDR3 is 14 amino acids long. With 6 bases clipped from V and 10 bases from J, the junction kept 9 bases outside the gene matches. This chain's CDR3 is CASSPGTGGTSAFF. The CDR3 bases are TGTGCCAGCAGTCCCGGGACAGGGGGCACGTCAGCTTTCTTT.

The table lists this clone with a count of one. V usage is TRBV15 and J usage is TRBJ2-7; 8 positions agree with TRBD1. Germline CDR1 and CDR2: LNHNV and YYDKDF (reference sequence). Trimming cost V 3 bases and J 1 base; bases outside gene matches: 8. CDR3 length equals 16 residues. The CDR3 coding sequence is TGTGCCACCAGCAGGGGGAGACAGGGGAGTTCCTACGAGCAGTACTTC. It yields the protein CATSRGRQGSSYEQYF.

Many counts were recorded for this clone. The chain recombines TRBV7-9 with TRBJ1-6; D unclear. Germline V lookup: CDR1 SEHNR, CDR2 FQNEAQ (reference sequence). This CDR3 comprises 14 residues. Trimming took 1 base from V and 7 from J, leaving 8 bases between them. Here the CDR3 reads CASSLEWRNSPLHF. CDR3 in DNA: TGTGCCAGCAGCTTAGAATGGAGAAATTCACCCCTCCACTTT.

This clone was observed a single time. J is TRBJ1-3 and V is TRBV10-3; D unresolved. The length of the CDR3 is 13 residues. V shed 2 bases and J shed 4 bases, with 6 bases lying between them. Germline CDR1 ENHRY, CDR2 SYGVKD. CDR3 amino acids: CAISETQGNTIYF. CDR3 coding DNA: TGTGCCATCAGTGAGACCCAGGGAAACACCATATATTTT.

Written as DNA, the CDR3 is TGTGCCAGCAGCCAATCTAGCGTCTCTGAAGCTTTCTTT. It specifies CASSQSSVSEAFF. This rearrangement joins TRBV16 to TRBJ1-1; D unresolved. Trimming removed 0 bases from V and 6 bases from J, with 8 bases in between. Germline CDR1 KGHSY, CDR2 FQNENV. The CDR3 extends over 13 amino acids.

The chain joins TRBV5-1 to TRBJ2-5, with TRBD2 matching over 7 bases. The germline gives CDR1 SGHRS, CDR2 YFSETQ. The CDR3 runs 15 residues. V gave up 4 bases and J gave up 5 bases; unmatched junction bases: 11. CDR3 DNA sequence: TGCGCCAGCAGCGATCCCCGACTAGCCGGTGAGACCCAGTACTTC. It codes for CASSDPRLAGETQYF.

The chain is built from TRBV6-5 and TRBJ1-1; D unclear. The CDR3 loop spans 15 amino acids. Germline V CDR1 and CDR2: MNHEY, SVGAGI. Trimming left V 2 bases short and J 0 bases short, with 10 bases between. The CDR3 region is CASSYQASMNTEAFF. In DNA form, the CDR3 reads TGTGCCAGCAGTTACCAGGCCAGCATGAACACTGAAGCTTTCTTT.

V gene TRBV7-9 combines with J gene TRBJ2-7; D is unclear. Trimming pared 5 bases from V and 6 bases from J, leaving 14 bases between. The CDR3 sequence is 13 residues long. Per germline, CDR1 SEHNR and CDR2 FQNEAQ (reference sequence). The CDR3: CASSQLTSGEQYF. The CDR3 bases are TGTGCCAGCAGCCAACTTACATCGGGCGAGCAGTACTTC.

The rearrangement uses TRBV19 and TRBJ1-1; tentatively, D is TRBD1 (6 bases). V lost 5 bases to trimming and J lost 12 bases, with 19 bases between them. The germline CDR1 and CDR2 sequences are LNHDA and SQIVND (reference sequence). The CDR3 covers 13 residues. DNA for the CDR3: TGTGCCAGTAGTCTAAACCCAGGGGTGAAATCTTTCTTT. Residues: CASSLNPGVKSFF.

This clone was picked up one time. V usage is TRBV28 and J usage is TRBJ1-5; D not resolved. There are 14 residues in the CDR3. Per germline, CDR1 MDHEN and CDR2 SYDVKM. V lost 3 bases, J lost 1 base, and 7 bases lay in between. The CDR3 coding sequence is TGTGCCAGCAGTTTTCAGTGGAGCAATCAGCCCCAGCATTTT. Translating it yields CASSFQWSNQPQHF.

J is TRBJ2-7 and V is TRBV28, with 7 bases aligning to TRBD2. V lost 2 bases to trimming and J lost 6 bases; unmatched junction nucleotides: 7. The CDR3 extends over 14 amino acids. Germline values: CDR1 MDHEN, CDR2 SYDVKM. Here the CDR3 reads CASSLGVPGGEQYF. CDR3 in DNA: TGTGCCAGCAGTTTAGGCGTTCCGGGGGGCGAGCAGTACTTC.

As DNA, the CDR3 is TGTGCCAGCCGACAGGGGGCGTATCAGCCCCAGCATTTT. Its protein is CASRQGAYQPQHF. The chain links TRBV12-3 or TRBV12-4 to TRBJ1-5; 10 positions match TRBD1. This CDR3 is built from 13 residues. V was pared by 8 bases and J by 5 bases, with 3 bases of the junction left unmatched.

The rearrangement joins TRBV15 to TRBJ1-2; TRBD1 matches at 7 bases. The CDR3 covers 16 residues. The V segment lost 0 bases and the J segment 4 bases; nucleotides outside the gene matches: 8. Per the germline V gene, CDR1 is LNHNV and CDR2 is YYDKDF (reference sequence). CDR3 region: CATSRDRAGGIYGYTF. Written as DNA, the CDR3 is TGTGCCACCAGCAGAGATCGGGCAGGGGGGATCTATGGCTACACCTTC.